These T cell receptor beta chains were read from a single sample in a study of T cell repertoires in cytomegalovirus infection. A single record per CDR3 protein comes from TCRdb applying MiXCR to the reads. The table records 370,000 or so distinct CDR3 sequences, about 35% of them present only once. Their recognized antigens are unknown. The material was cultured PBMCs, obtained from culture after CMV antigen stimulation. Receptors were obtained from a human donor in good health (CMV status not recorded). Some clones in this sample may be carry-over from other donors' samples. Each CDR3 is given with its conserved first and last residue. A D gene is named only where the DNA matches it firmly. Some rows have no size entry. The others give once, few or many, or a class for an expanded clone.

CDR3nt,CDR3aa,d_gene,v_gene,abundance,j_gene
TGTGCCAGCCGGGACAGGGAAGAAAAACTGTTTTTT,CASRDREEKLFF,TRBD1,TRBV7-9,once,TRBJ1-4
TGTGCCAGCAGCTTCGCGACAGGGGGCGTTAGGAACACTGAAGCTTTCTTT,CASSFATGGVRNTEAFF,TRBD1,TRBV11-3,NA,TRBJ1-1
TGTGCCAGCAGCCCCAGCGGGATAGCCTACAATGAGCAGTTCTTC,CASSPSGIAYNEQFF,TRBD2,TRBV12-3/TRBV12-4,NA,TRBJ2-1
TGTGCCATCAGACCTGGACGGGGAGGTGGCTATGGCTACACCTTC,CAIRPGRGGGYGYTF,NA,TRBV10-3,many,TRBJ1-2
TGTGCCAGCAGCTTCCGCTTAGCGCATGAGCAGTTCTTC,CASSFRLAHEQFF,NA,TRBV7-2,NA,TRBJ2-1
TGTGCCACCAGTGATCGAGCGGGAGGCTCGGGGACCCAGTACTTC,CATSDRAGGSGTQYF,TRBD2,TRBV24-1,NA,TRBJ2-5
TGTGCCAGCAGTTACATTAGCAATCAGCCCCAGCATTTT,CASSYISNQPQHF,NA,TRBV6-2/TRBV6-3,NA,TRBJ1-5
TGCAGCGTTGCTCGAATGAACACTGAAGCTTTCTTT,CSVARMNTEAFF,NA,TRBV29-1,few,TRBJ1-1
TGTGCCAGCGTCCACGGAGACACAGATACGCAGTATTTT,CASVHGDTDTQYF,NA,TRBV6-1,NA,TRBJ2-3
TGCAGCGTATCCGGGACACCTCACTACGAGCAGTACTTC,CSVSGTPHYEQYF,NA,TRBV29-1,NA,TRBJ2-7
TGCAGTGCTAGGATTAGCGGCAACTACGAGCAGTACTTC,CSARISGNYEQYF,NA,TRBV20-1,NA,TRBJ2-7
TGTGCCAGCAGCCCGAGGGCCTCCCCGGCCGGGGAGCTGTTTTTT,CASSPRASPAGELFF,NA,TRBV7-2,few,TRBJ2-2
TGTGCCAGCAGTCCCGGGACTACCTACACAGATACGCAGTATTTT,CASSPGTTYTDTQYF,TRBD2,TRBV12-3/TRBV12-4,NA,TRBJ2-3
TGTGCCAGCAGCTCCGACAGGGGCGAACATGAGCAGTTCTTC,CASSSDRGEHEQFF,TRBD1,TRBV7-2,many,TRBJ2-1
TGTGCCAGCAGCTTTAAACAGGGTTCGACTTCACCCCTCCACTTT,CASSFKQGSTSPLHF,NA,TRBV7-2,many,TRBJ1-6
TGTGCCAGTAGTGACAAAGGATATGGCTACACCTTC,CASSDKGYGYTF,NA,TRBV19,NA,TRBJ1-2
TGCAGCGTTGCACACAGGCTCCAGAACACTGAAGCTTTCTTT,CSVAHRLQNTEAFF,NA,TRBV29-1,NA,TRBJ1-1
TGTGCCAGCAGTTATGCAGGGAACACTGAAGCTTTCTTT,CASSYAGNTEAFF,NA,TRBV6-1,NA,TRBJ1-1
TGTGCCAGCAGCGCTGCAGAAATTGGTCTGTATTTT,CASSAAEIGLYF,NA,TRBV7-2,NA,TRBJ2-3
TGTGCCAGCAGCTTTCCAGCGGGGAGAACAGATACGCAGTATTTT,CASSFPAGRTDTQYF,TRBD2,TRBV11-2,many,TRBJ2-3
TGTGCCAGTGGGATAGCGGGGAGCTCCTACAATGAGCAGTTCTTC,CASGIAGSSYNEQFF,TRBD2,TRBV19,NA,TRBJ2-1
TGTGCCAGCAGTGGTGGGATACAGTCCTACAATGAGCAGTTCTTC,CASSGGIQSYNEQFF,NA,TRBV6-1,NA,TRBJ2-1
TGTGCCAGCAGTTATGGGACCTCCGGGGATACGCAGTATTTT,CASSYGTSGDTQYF,NA,TRBV6-5,few,TRBJ2-3
TGTGCCAGCAGTTTAACGAAAAATGAGCAGTTCTTC,CASSLTKNEQFF,NA,TRBV28,NA,TRBJ2-1
TGTGCCAGCGGTCCCGACAGGGCCAAGTACGGCTACACCTTC,CASGPDRAKYGYTF,TRBD1,TRBV6-5,few,TRBJ1-2
TGTGCCAGCAGCAACCGGGACAGACAAATTAGTCAGCGGGTGGGCACAGATACGCAGTATTTT,CASSNRDRQISQRVGTDTQYF,NA,TRBV7-2,many,TRBJ2-3
TGTGCCAGCAGTTACTATCTCCCGGGACAGGGCAATCAGCCCCAGCATTTT,CASSYYLPGQGNQPQHF,TRBD1,TRBV6-5,NA,TRBJ1-5
TGTGCCAGCAGCCAAGATTTCCAGGGGGCCTATGGCTACACCTTC,CASSQDFQGAYGYTF,TRBD1,TRBV14,NA,TRBJ1-2
TGTGCCAGCAGCTTAATGGGACCTCCTCGGGGAACTGAAGCTTTCTTT,CASSLMGPPRGTEAFF,NA,TRBV7-2,few,TRBJ1-1
TGTGCCAGCAGCCAAGTAGGGCAGAAGATGAACACTGAAGCTTTCTTT,CASSQVGQKMNTEAFF,NA,TRBV4-1,NA,TRBJ1-1
TGCAGCGCTGCCCCCGGGGGGCGCGGAAACACCATATATTTT,CSAAPGGRGNTIYF,NA,TRBV29-1,NA,TRBJ1-3
TGTGCCAGCAGCTTATCAACTCAGGGGACTGAAGCTTTCTTT,CASSLSTQGTEAFF,NA,TRBV7-2,few,TRBJ1-1
TGCGCCAGCAGCCAAGACTCCAGGGCCTTCTCTGGAAACACCATATATTTT,CASSQDSRAFSGNTIYF,NA,TRBV4-1,many,TRBJ1-3